Listed here are 12 T cell receptor beta chains from one sample, sequenced in a study of cytomegalovirus exposure and HLA in healthy donors. Data came from immunoSEQ multiplex PCR; TCRdb stores just in-frame clones and leaves some out. The data hold about 130,000 clones, with roughly nine tenths observed a single time. The sample consisted of PBMCs. These receptors were obtained from a woman aged 18 to 35 in good health and CMV-seropositive.

The genes are TRBV19 and TRBJ2-7, with 11 bases aligning to TRBD1. CDR1 and CDR2 from the germline V gene are LNHDA and SQIVND (reference sequence). This CDR3 is built from 15 residues. The V and J ends lost 6 bases and 3 bases, in that order; junction bases with no gene match: 7. CDR3 nucleotide sequence: TGTGCCAGTAGACAAGCTGGGACAGGGGGCTACGAGCAGTACTTC. This gives the protein CASRQAGTGGYEQYF.

The rearrangement uses TRBV27 and TRBJ2-2; D perhaps matches TRBD2 (5 bases). CDR3 length: 15 amino acids. V shed 3 bases and J shed 5 bases, with 13 bases lying between them. Germline CDR1 MNHEY, CDR2 SMNVEV (reference sequence). CDR3 loop: CASSFKFGGTGELFF. As DNA, the CDR3 is TGTGCCAGCAGTTTTAAGTTTGGAGGTACCGGGGAGCTGTTTTTT.

The rearrangement uses TRBV5-1 and TRBJ1-1; D is unresolved. This CDR3 contains 14 residues. The V gene's germline CDR1 is SGHRS and CDR2 YFSETQ. V was shortened by 4 bases and J by 5 bases, with 15 bases between the two germline ends. CDR3 DNA: TGCGCCAGCAGCGCGAGGGTATCTCGGACTGAAGCTTTCTTT. It translates to CASSARVSRTEAFF.

The rearrangement uses TRBV29-1 and TRBJ1-2, with D maybe TRBD1 (6 bases). Looked up from germline, CDR1 is SQVTM and CDR2 is ANQGSEA. The CDR3 is 13 residues long. The V and J ends lost 1 base and 7 bases respectively, with 13 bases between them. The CDR3, as DNA: TGCAGCGTTGAAGTAACAGGGCGGATTGGCTACACCTTC. Translating it yields CSVEVTGRIGYTF.

This clone showed up just once. The chain is built from TRBV29-1 and TRBJ1-2; weak D call: TRBD1 (5 bases). Trimming cost V 8 bases and J 4 bases, with 14 bases left between them. The germline V gene encodes CDR1 SQVTM and CDR2 ANQGSEA. The CDR3 is 12 amino acids. The CDR3 here is CSSEAGGYGYTF. CDR3 DNA: TGCAGCTCTGAGGCCGGGGGCTATGGCTACACCTTC.

The chain has TRBV5-1 and TRBJ1-1, with D unresolved. Germline V lookup: CDR1 SGHRS, CDR2 YFSETQ. V lost 2 bases and J lost 2, with 7 bases in between. This CDR3 has 13 residues. The DNA for the CDR3 is TGCGCCAGCAGCTTAAATACAAACACTGAAGCTTTCTTT. Its translation is CASSLNTNTEAFF. The whole variable domain, remainder taken from reference TRBV5-1 and TRBJ1-1, is KAGVTQTPRYLIKTRGQQVTLSCSPISGHRSVSWYQQTPGQGLQFLFEYFSETQRNKGNFPGRFSGRQFSNSRSEMNVSTLELGDSALYLCASSLNTNTEAFFGQGTRLTVV.

This clone was seen just once. The chain carries TRBV6-5 and TRBJ1-2; 10 nucleotides match TRBD1. The CDR3 contains 14 residues. V gave up 6 bases and J gave up 8 bases; unmatched junction bases: 9. The germline gives CDR1 MNHEY, CDR2 SVGAGI. DNA of the CDR3: TGTGCCAGCAGCCTGACAGGGGGCAAGGGAGGCTACACCTTC. Its protein product is CASSLTGGKGGYTF.

The chain recombines TRBV6-5 with TRBJ2-5, with 7 bases matching TRBD1. CDR1 is MNHEY and CDR2 is SVGAGI in the germline V gene. V lost 5 bases and J lost 4; bases outside the gene matches: 4. CDR3 length: 13 residues. CDR3 coding DNA: TGTGCCAGCAGTACAGGGGTGGTAGAGACCCAGTACTTC. Translated, it gives CASSTGVVETQYF.

V usage is TRBV11-2 and J usage is TRBJ1-2, with D perhaps TRBD1 (6 bases). Germline assignment: CDR1 SGHAT and CDR2 FQNNGV. The CDR3 is 15 residues long. V was cut by 1 base and J by 10 bases, with 19 bases left in between. In nucleotides, the CDR3 is TGTGCCAGCAGCTTAGGCGAGGGGACAAGTAAGGACTACACCTTC. Translated, it gives CASSLGEGTSKDYTF.

This chain links TRBV7-9 with TRBJ1-6; 10 bases are shared with TRBD1. The ends lost 1 base at V and 9 bases at J; junction bases unmatched: 12. CDR3 length equals 18 residues. Germline lookup yields CDR1 SEHNR and CDR2 FQNEAQ (reference sequence). The CDR3 loop reads CASSLGAGTGDGGSPLHF. CDR3 DNA: TGTGCCAGCAGCTTAGGAGCCGGGACAGGGGACGGGGGTTCACCCCTCCACTTT.

The chain joins TRBV27 to TRBJ1-5; D is possibly TRBD1 (6 bases). The germline V gene encodes CDR1 MNHEY and CDR2 SMNVEV (reference sequence). V lost 2 bases and J 5 bases, leaving 22 bases between the germline ends. The CDR3 is 18 amino acids. The CDR3 sequence: CASSLRPPGRGWDQPQHF. As DNA, the CDR3 is TGTGCCAGCAGTTTAAGGCCCCCCGGCAGGGGATGGGATCAGCCCCAGCATTTT.

The rearrangement links TRBV18 to TRBJ1-6, with D maybe TRBD1 (6 bases). The length of the CDR3 is 17 residues. Trimming pared 3 bases from V and 5 bases from J, leaving 17 bases between. Germline CDR1 is KGHSH and CDR2 is LQKENI. The CDR3 bases are TGTGCCAGCTCACCCGGGGACAAAGCTTTACATAATTCACCCCTCCACTTT. Translating it yields CASSPGDKALHNSPLHF. The whole variable domain, remainder taken from reference TRBV18 and TRBJ1-6, is NAGVMQNPRHLVRRRGQEARLRCSPMKGHSHVYWYRQLPEEGLKFMVYLQKENIIDESGMPKERFSAEFPKEGPSILRIQQVVRGDSAAYFCASSPGDKALHNSPLHFGNGTRLTVT.